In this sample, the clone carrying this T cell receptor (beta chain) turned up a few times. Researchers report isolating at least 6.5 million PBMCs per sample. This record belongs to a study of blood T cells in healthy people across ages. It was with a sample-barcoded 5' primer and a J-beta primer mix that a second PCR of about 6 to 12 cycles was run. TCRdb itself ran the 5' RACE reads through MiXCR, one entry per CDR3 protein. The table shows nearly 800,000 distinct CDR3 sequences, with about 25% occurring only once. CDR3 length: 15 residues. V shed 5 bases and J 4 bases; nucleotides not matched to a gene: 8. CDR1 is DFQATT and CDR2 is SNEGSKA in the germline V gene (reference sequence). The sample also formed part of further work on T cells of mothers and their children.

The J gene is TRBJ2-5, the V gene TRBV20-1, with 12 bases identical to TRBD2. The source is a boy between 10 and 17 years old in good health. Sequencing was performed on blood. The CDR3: CSAPQALAGGETQYF. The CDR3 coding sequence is TGCAGTGCTCCTCAGGCACTAGCGGGGGGAGAGACCCAGTACTTC.